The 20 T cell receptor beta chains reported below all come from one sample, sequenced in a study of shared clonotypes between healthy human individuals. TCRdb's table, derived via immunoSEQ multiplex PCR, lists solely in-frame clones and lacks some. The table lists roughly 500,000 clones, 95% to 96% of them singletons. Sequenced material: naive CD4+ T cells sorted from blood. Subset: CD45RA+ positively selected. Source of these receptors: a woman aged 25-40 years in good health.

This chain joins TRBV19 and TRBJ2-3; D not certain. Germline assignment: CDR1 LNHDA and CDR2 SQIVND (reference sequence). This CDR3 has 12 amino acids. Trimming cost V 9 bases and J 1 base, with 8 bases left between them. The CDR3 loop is CASRLGTDTQYF. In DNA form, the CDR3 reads TGTGCCAGCCGACTCGGCACAGATACGCAGTATTTT.

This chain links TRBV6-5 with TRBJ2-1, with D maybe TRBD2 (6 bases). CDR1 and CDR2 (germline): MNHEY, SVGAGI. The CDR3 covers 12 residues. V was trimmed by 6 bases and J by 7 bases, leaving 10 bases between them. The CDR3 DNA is TGTGCCAGCAGACGACTAGGGAATGAGCAGTTCTTC. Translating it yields CASRRLGNEQFF.

CDR3 residues: CASSNRGGENIQYF. CDR3 in DNA: TGTGCCAGTAGTAACAGGGGTGGAGAAAACATTCAGTACTTC. The V call is TRBV19, the J call TRBJ2-4, with TRBD1 matching over 7 bases. CDR3 length: 14 residues. Per the germline V gene, CDR1 is LNHDA and CDR2 is SQIVND (reference sequence). Losses at the gene ends were 4 bases for V and 5 bases for J; bases not matched to a gene: 5.

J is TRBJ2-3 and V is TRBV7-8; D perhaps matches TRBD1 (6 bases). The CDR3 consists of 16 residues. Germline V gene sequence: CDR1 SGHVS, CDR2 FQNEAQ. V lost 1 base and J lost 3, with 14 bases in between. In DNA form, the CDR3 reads TGTGCCAGCAGCTTAGAGGTGGCGAGGGGGACAGATACGCAGTATTTT. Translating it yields CASSLEVARGTDTQYF.

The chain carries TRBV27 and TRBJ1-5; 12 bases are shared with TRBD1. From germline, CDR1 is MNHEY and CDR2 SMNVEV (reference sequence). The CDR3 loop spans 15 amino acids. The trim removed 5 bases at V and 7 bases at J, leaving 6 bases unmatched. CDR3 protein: CASSPGQGAMQPQHF. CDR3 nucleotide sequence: TGTGCCAGCAGTCCGGGACAGGGGGCTATGCAGCCCCAGCATTTT.

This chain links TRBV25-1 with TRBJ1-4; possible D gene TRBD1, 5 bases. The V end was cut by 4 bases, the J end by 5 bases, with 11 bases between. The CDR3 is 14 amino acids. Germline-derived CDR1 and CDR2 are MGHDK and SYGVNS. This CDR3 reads CASSVRDENEKLFF. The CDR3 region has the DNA TGTGCCAGCAGTGTCCGGGACGAAAATGAAAAACTGTTTTTT. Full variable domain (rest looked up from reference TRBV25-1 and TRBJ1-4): EADIYQTPRYLVIGTGKKITLECSQTMGHDKMYWYQQDPGMELHLIHYSYGVNSTEKGDLSSESTVSRIRTEHFPLTLESARPSHTSQYLCASSVRDENEKLFFGSGTQLSVL.

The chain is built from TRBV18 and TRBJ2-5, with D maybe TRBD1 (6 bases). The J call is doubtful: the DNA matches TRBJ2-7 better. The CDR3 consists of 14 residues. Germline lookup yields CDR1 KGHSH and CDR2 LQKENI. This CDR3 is CASSPTAGAYEQYF. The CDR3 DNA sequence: TGTGCCAGCTCACCAACCGCAGGGGCCTACGAGCAGTACTTC.

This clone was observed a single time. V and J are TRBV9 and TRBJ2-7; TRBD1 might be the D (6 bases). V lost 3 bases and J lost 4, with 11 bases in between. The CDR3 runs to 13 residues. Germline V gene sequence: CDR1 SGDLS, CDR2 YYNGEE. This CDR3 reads CASSGGQSYEQYF. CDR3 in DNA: TGTGCCAGCAGCGGGGGACAATCTTACGAGCAGTACTTC.

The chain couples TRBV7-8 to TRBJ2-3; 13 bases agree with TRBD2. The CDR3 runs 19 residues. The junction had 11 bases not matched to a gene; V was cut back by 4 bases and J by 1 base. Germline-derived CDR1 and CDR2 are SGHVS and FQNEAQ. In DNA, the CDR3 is TGTGCCAGCAGCTCGCCCGGACTAGCGGGAGATGGGGGCACAGATACGCAGTATTTT. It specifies CASSSPGLAGDGGTDTQYF.

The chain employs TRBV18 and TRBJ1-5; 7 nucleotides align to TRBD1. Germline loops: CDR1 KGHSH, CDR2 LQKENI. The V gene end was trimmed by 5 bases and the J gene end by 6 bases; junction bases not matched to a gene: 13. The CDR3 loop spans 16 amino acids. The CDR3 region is CASSAFQGDGGQPQHF. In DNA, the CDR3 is TGTGCCAGCTCAGCGTTTCAGGGGGACGGTGGTCAGCCCCAGCATTTT.

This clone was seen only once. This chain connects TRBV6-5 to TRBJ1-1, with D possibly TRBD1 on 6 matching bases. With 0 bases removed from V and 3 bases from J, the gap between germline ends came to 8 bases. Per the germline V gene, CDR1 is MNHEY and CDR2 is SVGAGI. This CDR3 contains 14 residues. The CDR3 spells CASSYSGGHTEAFF. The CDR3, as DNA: TGTGCCAGCAGTTACTCGGGGGGGCACACTGAAGCTTTCTTT.

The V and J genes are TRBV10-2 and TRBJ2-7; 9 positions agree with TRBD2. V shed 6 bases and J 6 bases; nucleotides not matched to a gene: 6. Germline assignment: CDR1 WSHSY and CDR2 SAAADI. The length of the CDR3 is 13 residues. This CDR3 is CASRWAGGVEQYF. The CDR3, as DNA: TGCGCCAGCAGATGGGCGGGAGGGGTCGAGCAGTACTTC.

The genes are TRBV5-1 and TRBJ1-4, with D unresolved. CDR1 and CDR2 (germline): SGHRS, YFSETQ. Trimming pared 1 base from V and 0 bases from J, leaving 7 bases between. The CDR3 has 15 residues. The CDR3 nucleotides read TGCGCCAGCAGCTTGTCCCCTGCAACTAATGAAAAACTGTTTTTT. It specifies CASSLSPATNEKLFF.

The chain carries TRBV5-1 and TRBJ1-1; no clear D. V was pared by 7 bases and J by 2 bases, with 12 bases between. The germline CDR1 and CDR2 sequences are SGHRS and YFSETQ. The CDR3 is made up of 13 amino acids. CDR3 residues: CASSPTHNTEAFF. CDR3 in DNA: TGCGCCAGCTCTCCTACCCATAACACTGAAGCTTTCTTT.

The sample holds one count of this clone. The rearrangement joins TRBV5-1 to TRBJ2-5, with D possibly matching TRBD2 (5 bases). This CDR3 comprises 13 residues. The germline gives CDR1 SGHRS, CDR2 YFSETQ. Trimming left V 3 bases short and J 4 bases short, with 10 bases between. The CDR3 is CASSYGNRETQYF. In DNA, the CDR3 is TGCGCCAGCAGCTACGGGAATCGAGAGACCCAGTACTTC.

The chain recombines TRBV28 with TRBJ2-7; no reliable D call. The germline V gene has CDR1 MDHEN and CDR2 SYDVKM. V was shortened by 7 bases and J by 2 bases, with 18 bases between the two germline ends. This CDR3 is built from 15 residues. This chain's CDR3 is CASTSSSGLPYEQYF. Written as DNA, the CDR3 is TGTGCCAGCACCTCTTCCTCGGGCTTGCCCTACGAGCAGTACTTC.

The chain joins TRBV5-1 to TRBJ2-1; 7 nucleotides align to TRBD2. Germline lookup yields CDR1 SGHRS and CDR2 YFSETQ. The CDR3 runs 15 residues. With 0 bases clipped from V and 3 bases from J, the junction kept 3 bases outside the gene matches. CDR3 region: CASSLGTRGYNEQFF. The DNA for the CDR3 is TGCGCCAGCAGCTTGGGGACTAGGGGCTACAATGAGCAGTTCTTC. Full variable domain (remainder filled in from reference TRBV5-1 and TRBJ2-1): KAGVTQTPRYLIKTRGQQVTLSCSPISGHRSVSWYQQTPGQGLQFLFEYFSETQRNKGNFPGRFSGRQFSNSRSEMNVSTLELGDSALYLCASSLGTRGYNEQFFGPGTRLTVL.

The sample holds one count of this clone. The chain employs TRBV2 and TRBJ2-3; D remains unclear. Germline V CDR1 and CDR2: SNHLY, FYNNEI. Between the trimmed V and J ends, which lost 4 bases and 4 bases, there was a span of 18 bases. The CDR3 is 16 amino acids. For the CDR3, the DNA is TGTGCCAGCAGTGGGGCGGTTGGAGTGTCCCCAGATACGCAGTATTTT. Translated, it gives CASSGAVGVSPDTQYF. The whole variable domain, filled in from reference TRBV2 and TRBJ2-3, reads EPEVTQTPSHQVTQMGQEVILRCVPISNHLYFYWYRQILGQKVEFLVSFYNNEISEKSEIFDDQFSVERPDGSNFTLKIRSTKLEDSAMYFCASSGAVGVSPDTQYFGPGTRLTVL.

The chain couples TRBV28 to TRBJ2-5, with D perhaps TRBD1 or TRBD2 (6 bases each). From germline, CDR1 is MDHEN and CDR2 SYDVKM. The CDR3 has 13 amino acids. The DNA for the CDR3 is TGTGCTACCGGGGGCGGAGGGAAAGAGACCCAGTACTTC. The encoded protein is CATGGGGKETQYF.

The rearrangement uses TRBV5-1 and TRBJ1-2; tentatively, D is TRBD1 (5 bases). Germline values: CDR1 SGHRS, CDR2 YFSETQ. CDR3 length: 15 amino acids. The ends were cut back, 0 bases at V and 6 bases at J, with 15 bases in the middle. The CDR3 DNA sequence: TGCGCCAGCAGCTTGGGTCTTAGGACAAACGATGGCTACACCTTC. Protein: CASSLGLRTNDGYTF.